The 21 T cell receptor beta chains given below trace back to one sample, sequenced in a study of T-cell reconstitution after alpha-beta-depleted transplantation in children. Their target antigens are unknown. Study results and limitations: T-cell counts and diversity at one year post-transplant came mainly from newly produced T cells.

A TCRbeta library incorporating unique molecular identifiers was prepared. TCRdb reprocessed the PCR reads via MiXCR and lists one record per CDR3 protein. The sample shows around 270,000 distinct CDR3 sequences, over 7% of them seen only once. The material was peripheral blood, obtained 360 days after TCRalphabeta/CD19-depleted stem cell transplant. The receptors stem from a female patient between 2 and 10 years old who had a stem cell transplant for Fanconi anemia, so the T cells may come from the graft donor.

The table lists this clonotype with many counts. The chain is built from TRBV27 and TRBJ2-3; D remains ambiguous. Trimming pared 2 bases from V and 2 bases from J, leaving 8 bases between. Germline lookup yields CDR1 MNHEY and CDR2 SMNVEV (reference sequence). CDR3 length equals 14 residues. CDR3 loop: CASSLNPYTDTQYF. CDR3 in DNA: TGTGCCAGCAGTTTAAACCCATACACAGATACGCAGTATTTT.

The V and J genes are TRBV5-1 and TRBJ2-7; maybe TRBD1 (6 bases). The V gene's germline CDR1 is SGHRS and CDR2 YFSETQ. Trimming removed 2 bases from V and 5 bases from J, with 17 bases in between. There are 15 residues in the CDR3. CDR3 amino acids: CASSLGGSTHNEQYF. For the CDR3, the DNA is TGCGCCAGCAGCTTAGGGGGTTCGACCCATAACGAGCAGTACTTC.

This clonotype was counted at least ten times. V is TRBV9 and J is TRBJ2-1; 8 nucleotides agree with TRBD2. There are 15 residues in the CDR3. CDR1 is SGDLS, CDR2 YYNGEE, per germline. Trimming cost V 4 bases and J 4 bases; bases outside gene matches: 7. As DNA, the CDR3 is TGTGCCAGCAGCCCGGGCGGGGGGTTATACAATGAGCAGTTCTTC. Protein product: CASSPGGGLYNEQFF. The variable domain in full, completed from reference TRBV9 and TRBJ2-1, reads DSGVTQTPKHLITATGQRVTLRCSPRSGDLSVYWYQQSLDQGLQFLIQYYNGEERAKGNILERFSAQQFPDLHSELNLSSLELGDSALYFCASSPGGGLYNEQFFGPGTRLTVL.

This chain connects TRBV11-2 to TRBJ1-1; D remains ambiguous. Trimming pared 4 bases from V and 7 bases from J, leaving 7 bases between. Germline lookup yields CDR1 SGHAT and CDR2 FQNNGV. The CDR3 is 11 amino acids. CDR3 in DNA: TGTGCCAGCAGCTACGGGAATGAAGCTTTCTTT. Its translation: CASSYGNEAFF. Drawing the rest from reference TRBV11-2 and TRBJ1-1, the complete variable domain is EAGVAQSPRYKIIEKRQSVAFWCNPISGHATLYWYQQILGQGPKLLIQFQNNGVVDDSQLPKDRFSAERLKGVDSTLKIQPAKLEDSAVYLCASSYGNEAFFGQGTRLTVV.

The chain couples TRBV27 to TRBJ2-3; D may be TRBD1 (6 bases). This CDR3 region has 16 residues. The V gene lost 6 bases and the J gene lost 0 bases, with 16 bases spanning the gap. Germline V lookup: CDR1 MNHEY, CDR2 SMNVEV (reference sequence). CDR3 nucleotide sequence: TGTGCCAGCAGGCCTGGGACAACTCTTAGCACAGATACGCAGTATTTT. This encodes CASRPGTTLSTDTQYF.

This clonotype was seen only a few times. The chain has TRBV20-1 and TRBJ1-2; tentatively, D is TRBD1 (5 bases). With 8 bases removed from V and 4 bases from J, the gap between germline ends came to 14 bases. The CDR3 runs 12 residues. Per the germline V gene, CDR1 is DFQATT and CDR2 is SNEGSKA (reference sequence). CDR3 coding DNA: TGCAGTTTCGGAACAGGCGTCTATGGCTACACCTTC. Protein: CSFGTGVYGYTF.

This rearrangement joins TRBV9 to TRBJ2-2; D remains ambiguous. This CDR3 has 14 amino acids. Between the trimmed V and J ends, which lost 5 bases and 2 bases, there was a span of 10 bases. Germline CDR1 reads SGDLS; CDR2 reads YYNGEE. CDR3 coding DNA: TGTGCCAGCAGTCCCAGAGTAAACACCGGGGAGCTGTTTTTT. This sequence encodes CASSPRVNTGELFF.

This clonotype was seen repeatedly, ten times or more. The chain has TRBV24-1 and TRBJ2-1, with D possibly matching TRBD1 (6 bases). V lost 3 bases and J 0 bases, leaving 17 bases between the germline ends. This CDR3 comprises 18 residues. The germline CDR1 and CDR2 sequences are KGHDR and SFDVKD. The CDR3 loop is CATSDAQSYRVSYNEQFF. The CDR3 coding sequence is TGTGCCACCAGTGATGCCCAATCTTACAGGGTCTCCTACAATGAGCAGTTCTTC.

V gene TRBV5-1 combines with J gene TRBJ1-1; maybe TRBD1 (5 bases). The germline CDR1 and CDR2 sequences are SGHRS and YFSETQ. This CDR3 region has 14 residues. Trimming shortened V by 1 base and J by 4 bases, and 11 bases separated the two germline ends. CDR3 sequence (DNA): TGCGCCAGCAGCTTGAAGGGGATTGGCACTGAAGCTTTCTTT. Its protein product is CASSLKGIGTEAFF.

This clonotype occurred many times. The gene calls are TRBV12-3 or TRBV12-4 and TRBJ1-6, with a weak D call TRBD1 (5 bases). V was clipped by 1 base and J by 8 bases, with 12 bases between them. The CDR3 sequence is 15 residues long. The CDR3 region is CASSLGRTLYSPLHF. DNA of the CDR3: TGTGCCAGCAGTTTAGGAAGGACACTGTATTCACCCCTCCACTTT.

The chain uses TRBV20-1 and TRBJ1-5; tentative D call: TRBD1 (5 bases). The V gene's germline CDR1 is DFQATT and CDR2 SNEGSKA (reference sequence). The CDR3 is made up of 14 amino acids. V was shortened by 0 bases and J by 9 bases, with 15 bases between the two germline ends. CDR3 sequence: CSAREGVSGRPQHF. CDR3 sequence (DNA): TGCAGTGCTAGAGAGGGGGTGTCGGGAAGGCCCCAGCATTTT.

This clonotype was seen only a few times. This chain connects TRBV6-5 to TRBJ1-1; 8 bases match TRBD1. CDR1 is MNHEY and CDR2 is SVGAGI in the germline V gene. CDR3 length: 14 amino acids. Trimming at V came to 5 bases and at J to 3 bases, leaving 5 bases not matched to a gene. CDR3 protein: CASSTGTGYTEAFF. The CDR3 DNA follows: TGTGCCAGCAGTACAGGGACAGGATACACTGAAGCTTTCTTT.

Ten or more counts support this clonotype. The chain uses TRBV18 and TRBJ2-5, with D maybe TRBD2 (5 bases). This CDR3 contains 16 residues. Trimming took off 4 bases at V and 1 base at J, with 16 bases between the two ends. Germline loops: CDR1 KGHSH, CDR2 LQKENI. DNA for the CDR3: TGTGCCAGCTCACGCTTTCGACTATCGGCCCAAGAGACCCAGTACTTC. Its protein is CASSRFRLSAQETQYF.

This clonotype has at least ten counts. The rearrangement uses TRBV29-1 and TRBJ2-7, with D possibly called TRBD1 or TRBD2 (5 bases each). Germline CDR1 and CDR2: SQVTM and ANQGSEA. The CDR3 totals 11 residues. Trimming shortened V by 6 bases and J by 2 bases, and 8 bases separated the two germline ends. CDR3 DNA: TGCAGCGTGACAGCGGCCTACGAGCAGTACTTC. Translating it yields CSVTAAYEQYF.

This clonotype has a handful of counts. The chain joins TRBV5-1 to TRBJ1-4; D is perhaps TRBD1 (5 bases). The CDR3 contains 15 residues. Trimming cost V 1 base and J 4 bases, with 11 bases left between them. Germline assignment: CDR1 SGHRS and CDR2 YFSETQ. DNA of the CDR3: TGCGCCAGCAGCTTGCTGGGGGTGCTTAATGAAAAACTGTTTTTT. Encoded protein: CASSLLGVLNEKLFF. Supplemented by reference TRBV5-1 and TRBJ1-4, the full variable domain reads KAGVTQTPRYLIKTRGQQVTLSCSPISGHRSVSWYQQTPGQGLQFLFEYFSETQRNKGNFPGRFSGRQFSNSRSEMNVSTLELGDSALYLCASSLLGVLNEKLFFGSGTQLSVL.

This clonotype was observed at least ten times. The chain employs TRBV12-3 or TRBV12-4 and TRBJ1-3; weak D call: TRBD1 (5 bases). This CDR3 has 17 residues. V was cut by 2 bases and J by 2 bases, with 16 bases left in between. CDR3 amino acids: CASSLMSQGRTGNTIYF. For the CDR3, the DNA is TGTGCCAGCAGTTTAATGAGTCAGGGTAGGACTGGAAACACCATATATTTT.

The V and J genes are TRBV10-1 and TRBJ2-7, with D maybe TRBD1 (6 bases). Germline loops: CDR1 WNHNN, CDR2 SYGVQD (reference sequence). The ends were cut back, 3 bases at V and 4 bases at J, with 13 bases in the middle. The CDR3 extends over 14 amino acids. CDR3 DNA: TGCGCCAGCAGTGACCAGGGGAAAACTTACGAGCAGTACTTC. Translation gives CASSDQGKTYEQYF.

This clonotype was picked up many times. In DNA, the CDR3 is TGTGCCAGCAGTTACTCGAGTCTGGGACAGGGCTCCTACGAGCAGTACTTC. This gives the protein CASSYSSLGQGSYEQYF. The V gene is TRBV6-5, the J gene TRBJ2-7, with TRBD1 matching 9 bases. CDR1 is MNHEY and CDR2 is SVGAGI in the germline V gene. This CDR3 spans 17 amino acids. V lost 0 bases, J lost 0 bases, and 6 bases stayed unmatched.

The chain joins TRBV2 to TRBJ1-1; D unresolved. Between the trimmed V and J ends, which lost 4 bases and 8 bases, there was a span of 11 bases. CDR1 is SNHLY and CDR2 is FYNNEI in the germline V gene. CDR3 length: 12 residues. CDR3 nucleotides: TGTGCCAGCAGTGTTTGGAACCTCGAAGCTTTCTTT. This gives the protein CASSVWNLEAFF.

This clonotype was observed a few times. The chain employs TRBV5-6 and TRBJ2-3, with D perhaps TRBD2 (5 bases). The CDR3 is 15 residues long. The germline V gene encodes CDR1 SGHDT and CDR2 YYEEEE. V gave up 0 bases and J gave up 0 bases, with 8 bases separating them. This CDR3 is CASSLAPSSTDTQYF. DNA for the CDR3: TGTGCCAGCAGCTTGGCGCCTAGCAGCACAGATACGCAGTATTTT.

This clonotype was observed many times. This chain uses TRBV7-2 with TRBJ1-4, with D unclear. The CDR3 runs 13 residues. CDR1 SGHTA and CDR2 FQGNSA come from the germline V gene. Trimming cost V 1 base and J 4 bases, with 4 bases left between them. The CDR3 is CASSLERNEKLFF. The CDR3, as DNA: TGTGCCAGCAGCTTAGAACGTAATGAAAAACTGTTTTTT.